This record concerns one T cell receptor beta chain sequence. The antigen this receptor binds is unknown. Base-call qualities are not available, and no considerably larger clone is one nucleotide away. Taken from cysteine to phenylalanine, the CDR3 has 16 residues. The CDR3 DNA has 48 bases and is translated from base 1. In the germline V gene (reference sequence), CDR1 corresponds to LNHDA and CDR2 to SQIVND. V loses 3 bases of germline sequence and J loses 0 bases, and the interval between the two ends is 12 bases. This entry is derived from a study of T cell repertoires and HLA-DP antigens (dated by TCRdb to 2016 to 2019). Background on the whole study: The study used an in vitro model of CD4+ T cell alloreactivity against allogeneic HLA-DP presented by transduced HeLa cells. The two alloantigens modelled structurally similar versus dissimilar alloantigens, differing from self at one and over nine peptide-binding groove amino acids, respectively. Of the three donors, two were male and one was female, and their ages ranged from the 18-to-29 age band up to the 60-to-69 age band. The average DNA input was approximately 0.2 ug for sorted CD137+CD4+ samples versus 900 to 1,500 ng for pre-culture CD4+ samples. Results and caveats for the whole study, not just this receptor: Average cumulative frequency of clones undetected before culture was roughly 34% against one allele and about 46% against the other. Sorted CD137+ cells showed similar clonality against both alloantigens (around 0.4), much higher than the clonality of pre-culture samples (roughly 0.04). Limitations included only a few donors, a non-physiological HeLa antigen-presenting system, and the use of total CD4+ responder cells. The naive and memory CD4+ repertoires were not analysed as separate populations.

TCRB CDR3 regions were amplified with the immunoSEQ multiplex PCR using forward primers for 54 TRBV segments and reverse primers for 13 TRBJ segments. For pre-culture CD4+ samples, sequencing was done at deep resolution with a target of 200,000 or so T cell genomes. Sequencing of the amplicons was done on an Illumina HiSeq System, giving 87 bp reads that spanned the CDR3. On the authors' methods: Correction for PCR and sequencing errors was applied to reads, and CDR3 regions were defined through alignment to IMGT reference sequences. Synthetic template pools were used to estimate template counts and unique rearrangement counts. Clonality was computed as 1 minus Pielou's evenness. The Daley-Smith estimator was used to estimate richness. Repertoire overlap was measured with Morisita's index. A clone counted as low-abundance if it appeared in cultured samples but went undetected in the pre-culture repertoire of the same donor. The source is immuneACCESS, and TCRdb retained only in-frame sequences with V and J called. Part of the clones is not carried over; for the studies checked, unresolved V genes explain less than half of this, and the remainder is unexplained. From that table come the V and J calls and clone size; the DNA was used to work out D and trimming. The sample records 90,000 to 130,000 clones, 90% to 95% of which are singletons. The ten largest clonotypes hold about 0.25% of the sample.

Untouched CD4+ T cells were isolated from Ficoll-separated PBMC through negative selection with magnetic beads, and an average purity of approximately 98% was reached. Untouched CD4+ T cells were isolated from Ficoll-separated PBMC with magnetic beads, reaching about 97.7% purity with negligible CD8+ contamination. Peripheral blood mononuclear cells were supplied by the buffy coats of a few healthy blood donors, who served as the study donors. All three donors were CMV seronegative. Genomic DNA was extracted with the DNeasy Blood & Tissue Kit. For each subject, genomic DNA from sorted CD137+CD4+ cells and from pre-culture CD4+ baseline samples underwent TCRB sequencing.

Sample: CD4+ T cells from PBMCs. The sequence was collected from a woman in her late teens or twenties in good health and CMV-seronegative. The rearrangement combines TRBV19 with TRBJ1-3, with no reliable assignment of the D segment. In nucleotide form, the sequence is TGTGCCAGTAGTATTATAGGCAGGAGCTCTGGAAACACCATATATTTT. This translates into CASSIIGRSSGNTIYF. This CDR3, with the reference TRBV19 and TRBJ1-3 proteins standing in past its ends, gives the full variable domain DGGITQSPKYLFRKEGQNVTLSCEQNLNHDAMYWYRQDPGQGLRLIYYSQIVNDFQKGDIAEGYSVSREKKESFPLTVTSAQKNPTAFYLCASSIIGRSSGNTIYFGEGSWLTVV.